These 13 T cell receptor beta chains came from one sample sequenced in a study of blood T cell repertoires in COVID-19 (TCRdb year 2020). Libraries were prepared through the immunoSEQ multiplex PCR assay. Sourced from immuneACCESS, this table was stored by TCRdb with only in-frame sequences that have V and J called. A share of the clones is absent; for the studies checked, an unresolved V gene accounts for under half, and the remainder has no known explanation. In this sample the table shows more than 200,000 clones, around four fifths of which occur a single time. In total, the top ten clones hold more than 9% of the sample. Input material: peripheral blood. The source of these receptors is a woman older than 75 with COVID-19, enrolled during active disease.

This clone occurred a few times. V is TRBV19 and J is TRBJ2-1, with unresolved D. Trimming removed 3 bases from V and 7 bases from J, with 4 bases in between. The CDR3 totals 11 residues. Germline CDR1 and CDR2: LNHDA and SQIVND (reference sequence). The CDR3 loop reads CASSMRNEQFF. The CDR3, as DNA: TGTGCCAGTAGTATGAGGAATGAGCAGTTCTTC. The variable domain in full, completed from reference TRBV19 and TRBJ2-1, reads DGGITQSPKYLFRKEGQNVTLSCEQNLNHDAMYWYRQDPGQGLRLIYYSQIVNDFQKGDIAEGYSVSREKKESFPLTVTSAQKNPTAFYLCASSMRNEQFFGPGTRLTVL.

CDR3 in DNA: TGTGCCAGCAGCGAGTTGGGACAGACATACAATGAGCAGTTCTTC. Protein: CASSELGQTYNEQFF. V usage is TRBV7-8 and J usage is TRBJ2-1, with TRBD1 matching over 7 bases. The CDR3 contains 15 residues. Germline V gene lookup returns CDR1 SGHVS and CDR2 FQNEAQ. V lost 5 bases and J lost 4; bases outside the gene matches: 8.

J is TRBJ1-1 and V is TRBV6-5; D is possibly TRBD1 (5 bases). Germline loops: CDR1 MNHEY, CDR2 SVGAGI. Trimming removed 2 bases from V and 0 bases from J, with 10 bases in between. The CDR3 is made up of 15 amino acids. CDR3 loop: CASSYRTLLNTEAFF. The CDR3 DNA is TGTGCCAGCAGTTACCGGACACTACTGAACACTGAAGCTTTCTTT.

The CDR3 DNA sequence: TGTGCCACCTCGAGTGCGGGGTACAATGAGCAGTTCTTC. It is translated as CATSSAGYNEQFF. The chain joins TRBV5-6 to TRBJ2-1, with D tentatively TRBD2 (6 bases). The germline V gene encodes CDR1 SGHDT and CDR2 YYEEEE. The CDR3 consists of 13 residues. Between the trimmed V and J ends, which lost 9 bases and 4 bases, there was a span of 14 bases.

The V gene is TRBV9, the J gene TRBJ1-3; no clear D. From germline, CDR1 is SGDLS and CDR2 YYNGEE. This CDR3 comprises 14 residues. The V end lost 3 bases, the J end lost 0 bases, and 7 bases lay between the germline ends. The CDR3 here is CASSAGGSGNTIYF. CDR3 DNA: TGTGCCAGCAGCGCGGGAGGCTCTGGAAACACCATATATTTT.

The gene calls are TRBV12-3 or TRBV12-4 and TRBJ2-1; possible D gene TRBD2, 6 bases. V lost 4 bases and J 13 bases, leaving 11 bases between the germline ends. CDR3 length: 11 amino acids. The CDR3, as DNA: TGTGCCAGCAGTTCGACCGGGACTCAGTTCTTC. Translating gives CASSSTGTQFF.

The J gene is TRBJ1-5, the V gene TRBV7-2; 8 bases match TRBD1. The CDR3 sequence is 15 residues long. Germline trimming cut 4 bases from V and 2 bases from J; bases unmatched to any gene: 4. Germline lookup yields CDR1 SGHTA and CDR2 FQGNSA. CDR3 sequence: CASSWTGYGNQPQHF. The CDR3 nucleotides are TGTGCCAGCAGCTGGACAGGGTACGGCAATCAGCCCCAGCATTTT.

CDR3 DNA: TGTGCCAGCAGCTCGGCTGCGGGGCTGACAGTCTACGAGCAGTACTTC. Translated, it gives CASSSAAGLTVYEQYF. The V gene is TRBV7-6, the J gene TRBJ2-7; D is possibly TRBD2 (6 bases). Germline-derived CDR1 and CDR2 are SGHVS and FNYEAQ. V was pared by 4 bases and J by 3 bases, with 19 bases between. There are 16 residues in the CDR3. Variable domain in full (rest from reference TRBV7-6 and TRBJ2-7): GAGVSQSPRYKVTKRGQDVALRCDPISGHVSLYWYRQALGQGPEFLTYFNYEAQQDKSGLPNDRFSAERPEGSISTLTIQRTEQRDSAMYRCASSSAAGLTVYEQYFGPGTRLTVT.

This chain joins TRBV5-1 and TRBJ1-1; D remains unclear. This CDR3 has 13 amino acids. Germline V gene sequence: CDR1 SGHRS, CDR2 YFSETQ. Trimming left V 2 bases short and J 0 bases short, with 5 bases between. The CDR3 region is CASSFRMNTEAFF. The CDR3 DNA is TGCGCCAGCAGCTTTAGAATGAACACTGAAGCTTTCTTT.

The CDR3 DNA follows: TGTGCCAGCAGCTTAGGCGGTTTCGGCAATCAGCCCCAGCATTTT. This translates into CASSLGGFGNQPQHF. The V call is TRBV11-2, the J call TRBJ1-5; D unresolved. This CDR3 region has 15 residues. CDR1 and CDR2 from the germline V gene are SGHAT and FQNNGV. The V end was cut by 1 base, the J end by 2 bases, with 9 bases between.

This chain uses TRBV18 with TRBJ2-7; D is possibly TRBD1 (6 bases). The V gene lost 3 bases and the J gene lost 2 bases, with 11 bases spanning the gap. This CDR3 spans 14 amino acids. Germline CDR1 reads KGHSH; CDR2 reads LQKENI. CDR3 region: CASSPSQGAYEQYV. The CDR3 nucleotides read TGTGCCAGCTCACCTTCACAGGGAGCCTACGAGCAGTACGTC.

The rearrangement joins TRBV18 to TRBJ1-2; 9 nucleotides match TRBD1. The trim removed 0 bases at V and 4 bases at J, leaving 9 bases unmatched. CDR3 length: 17 residues. Germline V CDR1 and CDR2: KGHSH, LQKENI. As DNA, the CDR3 is TGTGCCAGCTCACCACCGGGACAGGGTACCGGTGGCTATGGCTACACCTTC. It encodes CASSPPGQGTGGYGYTF.

V is TRBV6-5 and J is TRBJ1-1, with D hard to call. Germline lookup yields CDR1 MNHEY and CDR2 SVGAGI. The CDR3 covers 15 residues. Trimming removed 0 bases at V and 0 bases at J, with 8 bases between. CDR3 nucleotides: TGTGCCAGCAGTTACTCGAGGTGGGTGAACACTGAAGCTTTCTTT. As protein: CASSYSRWVNTEAFF.